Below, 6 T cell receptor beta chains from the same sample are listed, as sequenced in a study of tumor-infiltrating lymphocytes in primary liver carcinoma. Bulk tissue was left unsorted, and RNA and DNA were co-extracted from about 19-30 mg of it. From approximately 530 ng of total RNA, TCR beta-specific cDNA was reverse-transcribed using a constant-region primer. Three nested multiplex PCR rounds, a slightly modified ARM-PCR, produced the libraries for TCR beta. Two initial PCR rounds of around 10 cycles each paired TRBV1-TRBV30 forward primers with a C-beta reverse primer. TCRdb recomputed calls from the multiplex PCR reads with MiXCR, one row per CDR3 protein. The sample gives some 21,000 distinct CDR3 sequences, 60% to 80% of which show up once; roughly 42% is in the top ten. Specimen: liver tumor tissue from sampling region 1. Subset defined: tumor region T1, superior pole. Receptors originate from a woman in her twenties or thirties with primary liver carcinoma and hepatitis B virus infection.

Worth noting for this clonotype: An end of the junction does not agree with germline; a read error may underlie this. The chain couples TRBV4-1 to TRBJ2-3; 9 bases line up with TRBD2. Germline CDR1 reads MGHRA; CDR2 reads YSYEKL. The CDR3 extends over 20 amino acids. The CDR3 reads CASSPQQAGSILAGTDTRYF. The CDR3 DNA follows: TGTGCCAGCAGCCCGCAACAGGCGGGCTCTATACTAGCGGGCACAGATACGCGGTATTTT.

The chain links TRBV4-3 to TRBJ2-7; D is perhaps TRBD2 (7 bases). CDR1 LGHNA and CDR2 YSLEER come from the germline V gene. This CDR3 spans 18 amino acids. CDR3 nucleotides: TGCATCAGCAGCCAAGCTGTGACGGGGGGCCACATTAGCTACGAGCAGTACTTC. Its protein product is CISSQAVTGGHISYEQYF.

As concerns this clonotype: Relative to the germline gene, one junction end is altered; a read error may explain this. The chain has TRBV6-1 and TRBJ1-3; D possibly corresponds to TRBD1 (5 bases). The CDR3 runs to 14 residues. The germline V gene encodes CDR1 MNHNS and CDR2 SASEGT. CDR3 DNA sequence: TGTGCCATCAGTGGGGCTGTCACTAGAAACACCATATATTTT. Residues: CAISGAVTRNTIYF.

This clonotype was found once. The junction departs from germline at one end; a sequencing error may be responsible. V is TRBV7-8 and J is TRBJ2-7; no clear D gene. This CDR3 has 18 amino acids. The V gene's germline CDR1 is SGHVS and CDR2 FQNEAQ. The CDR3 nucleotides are TGCGCCAGCAACTCGGGTCGCGGTCGTACTATGAGCTCATACGAGCAGCACTTC. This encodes CASNSGRGRTMSSYEQHF.

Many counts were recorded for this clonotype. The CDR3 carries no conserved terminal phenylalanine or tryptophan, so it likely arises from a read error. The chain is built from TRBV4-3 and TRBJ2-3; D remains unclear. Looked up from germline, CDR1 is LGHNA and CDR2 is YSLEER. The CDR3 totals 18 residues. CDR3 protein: CAGSQSVWLGDPDDTQYS. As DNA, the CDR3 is TGCGCCGGCAGCCAGTCGGTCTGGCTGGGTGATCCCGATGATACGCAGTATTCT.

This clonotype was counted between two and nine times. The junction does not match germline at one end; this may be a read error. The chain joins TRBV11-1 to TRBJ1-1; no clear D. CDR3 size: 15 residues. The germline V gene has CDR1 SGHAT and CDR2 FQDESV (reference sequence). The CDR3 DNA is TGTGCCAGTAGCTCAACCGGAACAGTGAACACTGAAACTTTCTTT. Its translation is CASSSTGTVNTETFF. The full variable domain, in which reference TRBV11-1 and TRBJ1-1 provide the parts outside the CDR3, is EAEVAQSPRYKITEKSQAVAFWCDPISGHATLYWYRQILGQGPELLVQFQDESVVDDSQLPKDRFSAERLKGVDSTLKIQPAELGDSAMYLCASSSTGTVNTETFFGQGTRLTVV.